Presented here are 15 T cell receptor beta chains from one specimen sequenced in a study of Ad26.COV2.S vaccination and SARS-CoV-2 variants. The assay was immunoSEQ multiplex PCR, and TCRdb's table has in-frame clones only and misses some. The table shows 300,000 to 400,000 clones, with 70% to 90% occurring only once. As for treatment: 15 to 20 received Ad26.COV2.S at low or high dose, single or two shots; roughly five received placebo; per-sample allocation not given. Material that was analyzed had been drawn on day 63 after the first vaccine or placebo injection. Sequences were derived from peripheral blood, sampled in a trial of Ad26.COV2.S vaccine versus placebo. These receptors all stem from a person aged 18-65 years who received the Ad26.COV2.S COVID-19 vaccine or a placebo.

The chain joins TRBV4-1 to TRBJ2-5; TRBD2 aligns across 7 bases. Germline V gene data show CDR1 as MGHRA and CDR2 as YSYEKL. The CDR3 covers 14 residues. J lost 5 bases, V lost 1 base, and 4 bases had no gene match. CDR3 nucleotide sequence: TGCGCCAGCAGCCAAGTTGCGGGGGAGGAGACCCAGTACTTC. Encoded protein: CASSQVAGEETQYF.

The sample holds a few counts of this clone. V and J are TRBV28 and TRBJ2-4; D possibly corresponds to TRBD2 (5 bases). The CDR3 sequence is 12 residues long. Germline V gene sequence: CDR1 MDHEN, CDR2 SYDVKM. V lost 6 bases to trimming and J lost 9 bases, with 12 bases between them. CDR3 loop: CASSPRTAIQYF. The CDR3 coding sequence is TGTGCCAGCAGCCCAAGGACTGCCATTCAGTACTTC.

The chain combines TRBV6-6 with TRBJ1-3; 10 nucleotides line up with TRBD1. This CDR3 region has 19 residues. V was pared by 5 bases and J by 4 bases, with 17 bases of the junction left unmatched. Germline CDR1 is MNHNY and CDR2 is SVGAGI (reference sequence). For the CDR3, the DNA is TGTGCCAGCAGTCAACACCCGTACCGACAGGGGGCCGGGGGAAACACCATATATTTT. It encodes CASSQHPYRQGAGGNTIYF.

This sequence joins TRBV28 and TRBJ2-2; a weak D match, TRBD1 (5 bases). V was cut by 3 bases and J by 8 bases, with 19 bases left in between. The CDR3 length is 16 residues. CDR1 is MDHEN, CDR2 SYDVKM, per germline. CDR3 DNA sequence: TGTGCCAGCAGTTTTCCCGGAAGGGGCGGTGGAGGGGAGCTGTTTTTT. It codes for CASSFPGRGGGGELFF.

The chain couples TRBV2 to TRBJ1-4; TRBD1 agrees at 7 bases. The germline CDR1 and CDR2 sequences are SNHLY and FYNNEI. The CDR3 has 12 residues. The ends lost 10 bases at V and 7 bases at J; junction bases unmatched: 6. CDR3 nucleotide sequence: TGTGCCACCCAGGGGGGAGGTGAAAAACTGTTTTTT. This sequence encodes CATQGGGEKLFF.

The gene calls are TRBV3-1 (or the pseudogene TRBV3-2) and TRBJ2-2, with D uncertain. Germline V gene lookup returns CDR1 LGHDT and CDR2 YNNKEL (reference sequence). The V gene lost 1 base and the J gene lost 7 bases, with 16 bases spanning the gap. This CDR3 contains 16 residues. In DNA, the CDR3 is TGTGCCAGCAGCCAAGCGTCCTCGGGCCCCGGCGGGGAGCTGTTTTTT. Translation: CASSQASSGPGGELFF.

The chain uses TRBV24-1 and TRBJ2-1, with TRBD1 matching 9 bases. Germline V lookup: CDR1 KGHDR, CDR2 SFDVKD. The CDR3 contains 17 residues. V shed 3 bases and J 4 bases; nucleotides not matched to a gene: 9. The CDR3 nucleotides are TGTGCCACCAGTGATAGCCGGGGACAGGGCCAGTACAATGAGCAGTTCTTC. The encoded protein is CATSDSRGQGQYNEQFF.

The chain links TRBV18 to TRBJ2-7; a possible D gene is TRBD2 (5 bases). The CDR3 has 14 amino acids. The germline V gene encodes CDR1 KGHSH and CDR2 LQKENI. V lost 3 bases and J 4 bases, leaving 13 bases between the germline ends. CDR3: CASSPETRTYEQYF. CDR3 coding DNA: TGTGCCAGCTCACCTGAAACTAGAACTTACGAGCAGTACTTC.

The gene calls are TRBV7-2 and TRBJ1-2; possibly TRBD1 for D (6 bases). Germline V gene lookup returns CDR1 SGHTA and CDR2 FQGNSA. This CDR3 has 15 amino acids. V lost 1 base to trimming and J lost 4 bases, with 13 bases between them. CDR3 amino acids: CASSLEAGQSYGYTF. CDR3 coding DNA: TGTGCCAGCAGCTTAGAGGCTGGACAGTCCTATGGCTACACCTTC.

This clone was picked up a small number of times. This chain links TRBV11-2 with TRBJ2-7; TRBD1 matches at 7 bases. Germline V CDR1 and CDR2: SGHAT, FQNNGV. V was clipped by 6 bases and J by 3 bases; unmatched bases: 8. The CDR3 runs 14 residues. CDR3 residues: CASSLTTGDYEQYF. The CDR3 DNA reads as TGTGCCAGCAGTTTGACAACAGGGGACTACGAGCAGTACTTC.

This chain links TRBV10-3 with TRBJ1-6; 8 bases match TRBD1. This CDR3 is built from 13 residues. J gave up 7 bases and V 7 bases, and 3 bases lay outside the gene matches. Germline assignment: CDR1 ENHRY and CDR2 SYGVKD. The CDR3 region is CAINGQGNSPLHF. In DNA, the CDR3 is TGTGCCATCAACGGACAGGGAAATTCACCCCTCCACTTT.

CDR3 region: CASGLRGRFERNEKLFF. The CDR3 region has the DNA TGCGCCAGCGGCCTGAGGGGCAGGTTTGAGAGGAATGAAAAACTGTTTTTT. The chain couples TRBV5-1 to TRBJ1-4, with D perhaps matching TRBD1 (5 bases). Germline V gene data show CDR1 as SGHRS and CDR2 as YFSETQ. This CDR3 contains 17 residues. V lost 7 bases to trimming and J lost 5 bases, with 24 bases between them.

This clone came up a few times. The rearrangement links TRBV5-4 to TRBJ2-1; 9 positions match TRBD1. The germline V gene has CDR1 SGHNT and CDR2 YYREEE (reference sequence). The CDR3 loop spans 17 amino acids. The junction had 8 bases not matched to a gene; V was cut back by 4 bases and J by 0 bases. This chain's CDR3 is CASSPTQGAGSYNEQFF. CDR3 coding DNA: TGTGCCAGCAGCCCAACACAGGGGGCTGGCTCCTACAATGAGCAGTTCTTC.

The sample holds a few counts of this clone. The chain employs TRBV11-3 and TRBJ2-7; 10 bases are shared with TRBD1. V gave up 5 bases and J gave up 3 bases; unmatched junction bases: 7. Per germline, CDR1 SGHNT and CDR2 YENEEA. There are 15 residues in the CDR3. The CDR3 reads CASSPSGTGVYEQYF. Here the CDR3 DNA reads TGTGCCAGCAGCCCGTCCGGGACAGGGGTCTACGAGCAGTACTTC.

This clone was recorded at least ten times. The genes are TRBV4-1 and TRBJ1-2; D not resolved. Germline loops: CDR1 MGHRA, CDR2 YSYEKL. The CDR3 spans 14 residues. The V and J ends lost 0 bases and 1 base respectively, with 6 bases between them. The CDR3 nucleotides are TGCGCCAGCAGCCAAGAGGCCCTTAACTATGGCTACACCTTC. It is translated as CASSQEALNYGYTF.